Listed here are 10 T cell receptor beta chains from one sample, sequenced in a study of a mutant IDH1 vaccine in newly diagnosed glioma. These receptors are not linked to any known antigen. TCRdb's copy holds only in-frame clones and misses some; the assay was immunoSEQ multiplex PCR. Altogether 25,000 to 35,000 clones are present, 90% being singletons, with the ten largest covering under 25%. Regarding time point: week 11, during vaccination. All doses held 300 ug of mutant IDH1 20-mer peptide, with topical imiquimod. This specimen consisted of PBMCs, obtained from a glioma patient whose treatment included an IDH1 peptide vaccine. The receptors derive from a man aged 18 to 30 with glioma.

This chain joins TRBV6-5 and TRBJ2-3; the D is unclear. The CDR3 contains 13 residues. V shed 6 bases and J shed 2 bases, with 9 bases lying between them. Germline V gene data show CDR1 as MNHEY and CDR2 as SVGAGI. Here the CDR3 reads CASRQLVTDTQYF. The CDR3 DNA reads as TGTGCCAGCAGGCAATTAGTCACAGATACGCAGTATTTT.

The rearrangement joins TRBV14 to TRBJ2-3; D may be TRBD1 (5 bases). Per the germline V gene, CDR1 is SGHDN and CDR2 is FVKESK. Trimming shortened V by 3 bases and J by 7 bases, and 8 bases separated the two germline ends. The CDR3 covers 12 residues. The CDR3: CASSQNRNTQYF. CDR3 nucleotide sequence: TGTGCCAGCAGCCAGAACAGGAATACGCAGTATTTT.

This clone appeared a few times. This chain connects TRBV6-5 to TRBJ2-7; tentatively, D is TRBD2 (6 bases). CDR1 and CDR2 from the germline V gene are MNHEY and SVGAGI. CDR3 length equals 14 residues. V lost 6 bases to trimming and J lost 1 base, with 13 bases between them. This CDR3 is CASRGRERSYEQYF. The CDR3 coding sequence is TGTGCCAGCAGAGGTCGGGAGAGATCCTACGAGCAGTACTTC.

The chain has TRBV5-1 and TRBJ2-7, with D tentatively TRBD1 (5 bases). The CDR3 extends over 15 amino acids. Trimming took 0 bases from V and 1 from J, leaving 11 bases between them. From germline, CDR1 is SGHRS and CDR2 YFSETQ. The CDR3 region has the DNA TGCGCCAGCAGCTTGGGGACACTACTTTCCTACGAGCAGTACTTC. Translation gives CASSLGTLLSYEQYF.

The chain has TRBV30 and TRBJ2-7; tentatively, D is TRBD1 (5 bases). CDR1 and CDR2 from the germline V gene are GTSNPN and SVGIG (reference sequence). Trimming removed 1 base from V and 2 bases from J, with 15 bases in between. The CDR3 contains 15 residues. The CDR3 here is CAWSEARQSPYEQYF. The CDR3 DNA reads TGTGCCTGGAGTGAAGCTCGACAGTCGCCCTACGAGCAGTACTTC.

The chain is built from TRBV5-1 and TRBJ1-1, with D maybe TRBD1 (6 bases). The germline V gene encodes CDR1 SGHRS and CDR2 YFSETQ. CDR3 length equals 13 residues. Trimming removed 4 bases from V and 7 bases from J, with 14 bases in between. CDR3 DNA: TGCGCCAGCAGCCTGGGACAACCTAATGAAGCTTTCTTT. It specifies CASSLGQPNEAFF.

This rearrangement joins TRBV6-5 to TRBJ1-1; D uncertain. This CDR3 has 13 residues. Trimming pared 0 bases from V and 3 bases from J, leaving 5 bases between. Germline V gives CDR1 MNHEY, CDR2 SVGAGI. The CDR3 sequence is CASSYSMHTEAFF. DNA of the CDR3: TGTGCCAGCAGTTACTCGATGCACACTGAAGCTTTCTTT.

CDR3 DNA: TGTGCCTGGGTCGGGGACAGCCTTGAAGCTTTCTTT. Translated, it gives CAWVGDSLEAFF. The chain combines TRBV30 with TRBJ1-1; 7 bases align to TRBD1. The V gene end was trimmed by 5 bases and the J gene end by 7 bases; junction bases not matched to a gene: 7. The V gene's germline CDR1 is GTSNPN and CDR2 SVGIG (reference sequence). The CDR3 has 12 amino acids.

The genes are TRBV28 and TRBJ1-5; 7 nucleotides agree with TRBD1. The junction had 10 bases not matched to a gene; V was cut back by 2 bases and J by 6 bases. CDR1 MDHEN and CDR2 SYDVKM come from the germline V gene. The CDR3 spans 16 residues. DNA of the CDR3: TGTGCCAGCAGTTTAAACCGACAGGGTCGGCGTCAGCCCCAGCATTTT. It translates to CASSLNRQGRRQPQHF.

This chain uses TRBV30 with TRBJ2-7; D remains ambiguous. Germline CDR1 and CDR2: GTSNPN and SVGIG (reference sequence). This CDR3 is built from 12 residues. V was pared by 1 base and J by 4 bases, with 8 bases between. The CDR3 region has the DNA TGTGCCTGGAGTGATGGCGGATACGAGCAGTACTTC. Its translation: CAWSDGGYEQYF.